The TCR beta chain under discussion was sequenced for a study of blood T cells in healthy people across ages. V lost 2 bases and J 2 bases, leaving 7 bases between the germline ends. The CDR3 has 14 amino acids. Per the germline V gene, CDR1 is MNHNY and CDR2 is SVGAGI (reference sequence). Caucasian, healthy and from Russia, the donors were aged between about 6 and 90. A sample-barcoded 5' primer and a J-beta primer mix were used in a second PCR of roughly 7 to 11 cycles. MiXCR, run by TCRdb on the 5' RACE reads, gives a single entry per CDR3 protein. The data hold 800,000 or so distinct CDR3 sequences, with roughly 25% observed a single time. This same sample was also taken into another study, of T cells of mothers and their children. That study reports: There were no persistent microchimeric T cell clones detected.

The TCR originated in a boy between 5 and 17 years old in good health. The rearrangement links TRBV6-6 to TRBJ1-5; D uncertain. The sequenced sample was blood. The CDR3 nucleotides are TGTGCCAGCAGTTACGGGGAAGGCAATCAGCCCCAGCATTTT. Amino acid sequence: CASSYGEGNQPQHF.